These 3 T cell receptor beta chains were sequenced from one sample in a study of blood T cell repertoires in COVID-19. Sequenced by immunoSEQ multiplex PCR; TCRdb stores in-frame clones only, minus some. The sample contains roughly 230,000 clones, approximately 84% of which appear only once. The sequenced sample consisted of peripheral blood. All receptors derive from a man aged 40-50 years with acute or convalescent COVID-19.

The chain joins TRBV9 to TRBJ1-2, with D tentatively TRBD1 (6 bases). V was shortened by 0 bases and J by 7 bases, with 16 bases between the two germline ends. In germline, CDR1 is SGDLS, CDR2 YYNGEE. CDR3 length: 15 amino acids. The CDR3 DNA reads TGTGCCAGCAGCGTAGGGCAGGGGCGAGGATTTGGCTACACCTTC. Translation gives CASSVGQGRGFGYTF.

This rearrangement joins TRBV28 to TRBJ2-3; 9 nucleotides line up with TRBD2. The CDR3 has 15 amino acids. Germline V lookup: CDR1 MDHEN, CDR2 SYDVKM. Losses at the gene ends were 4 bases for V and 3 bases for J; bases not matched to a gene: 5. The CDR3 here is CASSSPAGGTDTQYF. The CDR3 DNA reads TGTGCCAGCAGTTCCCCTGCGGGGGGGACAGATACGCAGTATTTT.

The chain recombines TRBV28 with TRBJ2-7, with 8 bases that match TRBD2. The CDR3 is 14 residues long. The germline V gene encodes CDR1 MDHEN and CDR2 SYDVKM. The V segment lost 2 bases and the J segment 7 bases; nucleotides outside the gene matches: 7. This CDR3 reads CASSLREGTHEQYF. For the CDR3, the DNA is TGTGCCAGCAGTTTACGGGAGGGCACCCATGAGCAGTACTTC.